The clone carrying this TCR beta chain was recorded many times. Its matching antigen is unknown. Until they underwent thyroid surgery, no patient had received any treatment. Germline CDR1 reads MNHNY; CDR2 reads SVGAGI (reference sequence). The CDR3 runs 16 residues. V lost 2 bases, J lost 2 bases, and 13 bases lay in between. The sample belongs to a study of metastatic and nonmetastatic thyroid tumors. Study overall: Blood and tumor or nodule tissue repertoires from malignant and benign thyroid patients were compared. Findings and caveats of the study: TCR beta diversity was reportedly significantly higher in malignant thyroid tumors than benign nodules, in blood and tumor.

Per the study methods: For papillary thyroid cancer, a distant-metastasis classifier was constructed from CDR3 differences observed across clinicopathological groups. TCRdb re-clonotyped the PCR reads via MiXCR. It is TCRdb's table, rather than the study itself, that gives the V and J calls and clone size. This table holds approximately 26,000 clones, 10% to 15% found once. The V and J genes are TRBV6-6 and TRBJ1-5; D gene uncertain. The specimen was blood. This clonotype originated in a female donor with papillary thyroid cancer or a benign thyroid nodule (not recorded which). Some clones in this sample may be carry-over from other donors' samples. CDR3 amino acids: CASSYGGPYGNQPQHF. CDR3 coding DNA: TGTGCCAGCAGTTACGGCGGCCCTTATGGCAATCAGCCCCAGCATTTT.